Listed below are T cell receptor beta chains from one sample, sequenced in a study of monozygotic twins with inflammatory bowel disease. TCRdb re-called the 5' RACE reads and gives one entry per CDR3 protein, without DNA. Its table records 210,000 or so distinct CDR3 sequences. The sample taken for sequencing was blood. The receptors were sampled from a human donor with ulcerative colitis or Crohn's disease, or a healthy co-twin of an affected twin (not recorded which). The CDR3 runs from the conserved cysteine through the conserved F or W.

v_call,j_call,cdr3_aa
TRBV7-6,TRBJ2-3,CASSPPRGDTQYF
TRBV4-1,TRBJ2-1,CASSQEGGSLYNEQFF
TRBV3-1,TRBJ1-1,CASSSLQGTEAFF
TRBV4-1,TRBJ1-2,CASSQDTGRGYTF
TRBV25-1,TRBJ2-7,CASSDPGQPRSYEQYF
TRBV6-1,TRBJ1-5,CASRPGQGDHQPQHF
TRBV19,TRBJ1-2,CATETQGIANYGYTF
TRBV30,TRBJ1-1,CAWSVLGGNTEAFF
TRBV19,TRBJ2-5,CASSINSGGEETQYF
TRBV11-1,TRBJ2-6,CASSQIKGSPGGANVLTF
TRBV9,TRBJ2-6,CASSVDLGGAVAGANVLTF
TRBV20-1,TRBJ2-1,CSARALVGWSSYNEQFF
TRBV7-8,TRBJ2-5,CASSSIDRWGETQYF
TRBV6-5,TRBJ1-1,CASSYVQATEAFF
TRBV5-6,TRBJ2-1,CASSVTDIYNEQFF
TRBV9,TRBJ2-1,CASSPRATYNEQFF
TRBV4-1,TRBJ2-7,CASSQTPGPYEQYF
TRBV12-3/TRBV12-4,TRBJ2-1,CASSLKSRLAGRNEQFF
TRBV5-1,TRBJ2-7,CASSLEGYAYEQYF
TRBV3-1,TRBJ1-1,CASSQVGGDTEAFF
TRBV29-1,TRBJ2-1,CSVENPRTVEREQFF
TRBV24-1,TRBJ2-1,CATKETGNTYNEQLF
TRBV3-1,TRBJ1-6,CASSLRRSPLHF
TRBV7-2,TRBJ2-3,CATQRGADTQYF
TRBV19,TRBJ2-3,CASSPDREDTQYF
TRBV27,TRBJ2-4,CASSLLGAGDIQYF
TRBV5-1,TRBJ1-1,CASSLVGLMNTEAFF
TRBV6-1,TRBJ2-2,CASSEVGVGQINTGELFF
TRBV5-1,TRBJ2-7,CASSLVGGDRYREQYF
TRBV7-9,TRBJ1-4,CASSPRNGVVEKLFF
TRBV19,TRBJ2-3,CASSGDRITDTQYF
TRBV5-4,TRBJ2-1,CASSLTLAGGITPYNEQFF
TRBV9,TRBJ1-2,CASSVVGTFDYGYTF
TRBV19,TRBJ2-2,CASSISGYDGELFF
TRBV25-1,TRBJ2-6,CASSENLHPPGANILTF
TRBV15,TRBJ2-5,CATSRDGGTETQYF
TRBV6-1,TRBJ2-1,CASSPLAASYNEQFF
TRBV18,TRBJ1-1,CASSRLSPNTEAFF
TRBV4-1,TRBJ2-7,CASSQPYGEQYF
TRBV7-9,TRBJ1-4,CASSLTEWGRGGKLFF
TRBV3-1,TRBJ2-7,CASSQVPLEQYF
TRBV6-1,TRBJ2-1,CASTMGQGGANEQFF
TRBV7-2,TRBJ2-3,CASSLVAGRTDTQYF
TRBV20-1,TRBJ2-2,CSAGEGSTGELFF
TRBV20-1,TRBJ2-3,CSAKRPGSPDTQYF
TRBV25-1,TRBJ1-1,CAIETPIAEAFF
TRBV5-1,TRBJ1-1,CASTPVIEAFF
TRBV9,TRBJ2-1,CASSVGAGSPYNEQFF
TRBV10-3,TRBJ2-7,CAISDRTSGEQYF
TRBV12-3/TRBV12-4,TRBJ1-5,CASSLSGNQPQHF
TRBV5-1,TRBJ1-2,CASSPLGQTYGYTF
TRBV2,TRBJ2-2,CASSVTASTGELFF
TRBV18,TRBJ2-7,CASSVSRAHEQYF
TRBV12-3/TRBV12-4,TRBJ1-2,CASSLRTEVYGYTF
TRBV19,TRBJ1-5,CASSILGQENSNQPQHF
TRBV4-1,TRBJ1-3,CASSQGPGNTIYF
TRBV5-1,TRBJ1-1,CASSFWGRNDGRAEAFF
TRBV7-9,TRBJ2-3,CASSSGKDTQYF
TRBV25-1,TRBJ2-1,CASSGYYRGDEQFF